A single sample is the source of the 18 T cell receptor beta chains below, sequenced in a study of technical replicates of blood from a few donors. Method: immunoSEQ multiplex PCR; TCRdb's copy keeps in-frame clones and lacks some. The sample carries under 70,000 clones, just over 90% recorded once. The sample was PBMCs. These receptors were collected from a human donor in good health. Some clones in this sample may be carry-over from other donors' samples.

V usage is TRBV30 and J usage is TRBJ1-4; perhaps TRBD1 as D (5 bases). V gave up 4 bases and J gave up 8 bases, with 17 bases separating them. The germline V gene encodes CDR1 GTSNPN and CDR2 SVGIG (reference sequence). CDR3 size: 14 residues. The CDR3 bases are TGTGCCTGGACCAAGGGGCCCGGCGGCGAAAAACTGTTTTTT. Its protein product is CAWTKGPGGEKLFF. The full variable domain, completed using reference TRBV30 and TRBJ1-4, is SQTIHQWPATLVQPVGSPLSLECTVEGTSNPNLYWYRQAAGRGLQLLFYSVGIGQISSEVPQNLSASRPQDRQFILSSKKLLLSDSGFYLCAWTKGPGGEKLFFGSGTQLSVL.

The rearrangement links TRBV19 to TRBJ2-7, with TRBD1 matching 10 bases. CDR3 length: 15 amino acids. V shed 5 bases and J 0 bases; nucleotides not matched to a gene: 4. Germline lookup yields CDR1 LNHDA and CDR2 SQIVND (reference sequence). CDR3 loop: CASSSDRGGSYEQYF. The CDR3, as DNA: TGTGCCAGTAGTTCGGACAGGGGGGGCTCCTACGAGCAGTACTTC.

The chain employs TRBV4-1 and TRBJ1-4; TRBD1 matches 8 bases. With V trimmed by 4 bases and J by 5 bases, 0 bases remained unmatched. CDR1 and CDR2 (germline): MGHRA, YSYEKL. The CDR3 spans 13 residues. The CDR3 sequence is CASSRDRNEKLFF. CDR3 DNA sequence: TGCGCCAGCAGCCGGGACAGGAATGAAAAACTGTTTTTT.

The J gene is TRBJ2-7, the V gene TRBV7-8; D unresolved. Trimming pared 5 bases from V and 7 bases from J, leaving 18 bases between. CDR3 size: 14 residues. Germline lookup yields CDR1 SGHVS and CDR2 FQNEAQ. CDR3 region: CASSHGQNRREQYF. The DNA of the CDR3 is TGTGCCAGCAGCCACGGCCAAAACCGGCGGGAGCAGTACTTC.

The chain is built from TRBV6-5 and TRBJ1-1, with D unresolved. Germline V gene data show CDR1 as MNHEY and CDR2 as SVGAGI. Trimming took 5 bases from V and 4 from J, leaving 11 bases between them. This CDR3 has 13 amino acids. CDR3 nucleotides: TGTGCCAGCAGTACCACGGGTCCCACTGAAGCTTTCTTT. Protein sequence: CASSTTGPTEAFF.

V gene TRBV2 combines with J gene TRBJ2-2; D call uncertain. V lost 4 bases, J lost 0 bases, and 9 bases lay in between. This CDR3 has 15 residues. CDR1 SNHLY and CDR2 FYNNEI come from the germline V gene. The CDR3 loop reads CASSAFTSNTGELFF. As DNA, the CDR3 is TGTGCCAGCAGTGCTTTCACTTCGAACACCGGGGAGCTGTTTTTT.

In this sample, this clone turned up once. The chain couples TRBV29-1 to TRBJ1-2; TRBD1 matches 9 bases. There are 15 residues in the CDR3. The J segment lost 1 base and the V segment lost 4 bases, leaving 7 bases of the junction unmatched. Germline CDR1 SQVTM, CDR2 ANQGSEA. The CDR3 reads CSVGSLTGGNYGYTF. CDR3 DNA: TGCAGCGTTGGGTCCCTGACAGGGGGTAACTATGGCTACACCTTC.

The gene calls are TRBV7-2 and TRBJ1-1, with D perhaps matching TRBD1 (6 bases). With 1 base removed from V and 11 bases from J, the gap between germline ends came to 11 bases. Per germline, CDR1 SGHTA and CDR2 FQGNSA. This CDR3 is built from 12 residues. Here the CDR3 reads CASSLEGTGAFF. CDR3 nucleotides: TGTGCCAGCAGCTTAGAAGGTACAGGGGCTTTCTTT.

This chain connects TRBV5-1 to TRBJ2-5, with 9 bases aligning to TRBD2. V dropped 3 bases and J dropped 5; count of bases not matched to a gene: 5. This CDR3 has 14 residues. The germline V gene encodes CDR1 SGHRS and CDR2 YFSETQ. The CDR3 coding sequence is TGCGCCAGCAGCTGGGGACTAGCTGGGGAGACCCAGTACTTC. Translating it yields CASSWGLAGETQYF.

CDR3 DNA: TGTGCCAGCAGTATACTAGCGGGGCTCCGAGAGACCCAGTACTTC. Encoded protein: CASSILAGLRETQYF. The gene calls are TRBV6-5 and TRBJ2-5; 10 nucleotides line up with TRBD2. The CDR3 spans 15 residues. V shed 5 bases, J shed 4 bases, and the junction held 7 bases outside the gene matches. Germline V gene sequence: CDR1 MNHEY, CDR2 SVGAGI.

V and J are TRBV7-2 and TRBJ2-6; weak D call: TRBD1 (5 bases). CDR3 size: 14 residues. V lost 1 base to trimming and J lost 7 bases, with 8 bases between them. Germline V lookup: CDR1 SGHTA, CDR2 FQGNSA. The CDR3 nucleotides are TGTGCCAGCAGCTTAGATAGGGGCGCCAACGTCCTGACTTTC. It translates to CASSLDRGANVLTF.

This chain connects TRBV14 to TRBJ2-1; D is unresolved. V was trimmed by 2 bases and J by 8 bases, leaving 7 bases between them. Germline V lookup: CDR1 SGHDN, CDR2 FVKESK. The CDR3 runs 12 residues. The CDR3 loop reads CASSQISDEQFF. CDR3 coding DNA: TGTGCCAGCAGCCAAATAAGCGATGAGCAGTTCTTC. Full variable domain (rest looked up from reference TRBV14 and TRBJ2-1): EAGVTQFPSHSVIEKGQTVTLRCDPISGHDNLYWYRRVMGKEIKFLLHFVKESKQDESGMPNNRFLAERTGGTYSTLKVQPAELEDSGVYFCASSQISDEQFFGPGTRLTVL.

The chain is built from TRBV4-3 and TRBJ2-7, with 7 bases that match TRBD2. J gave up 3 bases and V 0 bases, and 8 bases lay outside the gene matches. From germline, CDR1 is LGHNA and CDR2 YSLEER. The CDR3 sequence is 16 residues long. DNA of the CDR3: TGCGCCAGCAGCCAAGACCTTGGACTAGTAGTCTACGAGCAGTACTTC. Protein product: CASSQDLGLVVYEQYF.

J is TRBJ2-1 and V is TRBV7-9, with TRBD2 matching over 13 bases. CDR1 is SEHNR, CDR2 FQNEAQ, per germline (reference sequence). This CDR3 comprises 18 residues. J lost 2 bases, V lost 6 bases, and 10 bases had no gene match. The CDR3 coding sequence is TGTGCCAGCAGGCCTAAGACTAGCGGGAGGCCCCCCTACAATGAGCAGTTCTTC. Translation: CASRPKTSGRPPYNEQFF.

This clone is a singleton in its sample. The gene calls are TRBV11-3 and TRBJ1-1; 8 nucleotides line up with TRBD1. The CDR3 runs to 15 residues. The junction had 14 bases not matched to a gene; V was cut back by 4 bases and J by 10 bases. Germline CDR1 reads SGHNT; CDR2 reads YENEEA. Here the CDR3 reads CASSSLMDRAGTAFF. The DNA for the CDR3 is TGTGCCAGCAGCTCACTAATGGACAGGGCAGGCACAGCTTTCTTT.

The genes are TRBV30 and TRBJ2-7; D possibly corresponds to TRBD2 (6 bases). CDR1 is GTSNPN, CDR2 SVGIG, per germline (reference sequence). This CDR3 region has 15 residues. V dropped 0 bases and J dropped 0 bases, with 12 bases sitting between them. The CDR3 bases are TGTGCCTGGAGTGTAGGCGCGGGAACCTCCTACGAGCAGTACTTC. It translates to CAWSVGAGTSYEQYF.

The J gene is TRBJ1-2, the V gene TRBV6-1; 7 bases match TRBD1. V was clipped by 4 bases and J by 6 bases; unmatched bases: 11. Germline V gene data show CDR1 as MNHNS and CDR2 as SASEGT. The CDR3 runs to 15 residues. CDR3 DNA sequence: TGTGCCAGCAGTGCTGAAGGGGGCAGGGCACATGGCTACACCTTC. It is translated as CASSAEGGRAHGYTF.

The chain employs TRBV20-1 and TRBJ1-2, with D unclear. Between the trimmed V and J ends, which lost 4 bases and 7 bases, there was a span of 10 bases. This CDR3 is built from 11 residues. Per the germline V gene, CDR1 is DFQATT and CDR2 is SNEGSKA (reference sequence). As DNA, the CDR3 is TGCAGTGCTAAAGTGAGTGGTGGCTACACCTTC. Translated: CSAKVSGGYTF.